The following is a T cell receptor beta chain sequence with its context. The sample belongs to a study of blood T cell repertoires in COVID-19. The overall study: Both acute and convalescent COVID-19 samples were obtained from the United States, Italy and Spain.

Per the study methods: Reference gene primer amplification gave nucleated cell count estimates. The protocol was immunoSEQ multiplex PCR, while the TCRdb copy is restricted to in-frame clones and leaves out a portion. D and trimming were read from the DNA, whereas the V and J calls and clone size are those reported in that table. The table records around 38,000 clones, around 90% of them present only once. One Seattle source followed patients from active infection through their disease course. Input material: peripheral blood. The receptor's source is a man between 60 and 70 years old with COVID-19, enrolled during active disease.

The chain's CDR3 is CASYPGGRGNQPQHF. The CDR3, as DNA: TGTGCCAGTTACCCGGGGGGTCGGGGCAATCAGCCCCAGCATTTT. The gene calls are TRBV19 and TRBJ1-5, with D possibly matching TRBD1 (5 bases). The germline V gene encodes CDR1 LNHDA and CDR2 SQIVND (reference sequence). The CDR3 extends over 15 amino acids. With 8 bases removed from V and 2 bases from J, the gap between germline ends came to 16 bases. Variable domain in full (rest from reference TRBV19 and TRBJ1-5): DGGITQSPKYLFRKEGQNVTLSCEQNLNHDAMYWYRQDPGQGLRLIYYSQIVNDFQKGDIAEGYSVSREKKESFPLTVTSAQKNPTAFYLCASYPGGRGNQPQHFGDGTRLSIL.